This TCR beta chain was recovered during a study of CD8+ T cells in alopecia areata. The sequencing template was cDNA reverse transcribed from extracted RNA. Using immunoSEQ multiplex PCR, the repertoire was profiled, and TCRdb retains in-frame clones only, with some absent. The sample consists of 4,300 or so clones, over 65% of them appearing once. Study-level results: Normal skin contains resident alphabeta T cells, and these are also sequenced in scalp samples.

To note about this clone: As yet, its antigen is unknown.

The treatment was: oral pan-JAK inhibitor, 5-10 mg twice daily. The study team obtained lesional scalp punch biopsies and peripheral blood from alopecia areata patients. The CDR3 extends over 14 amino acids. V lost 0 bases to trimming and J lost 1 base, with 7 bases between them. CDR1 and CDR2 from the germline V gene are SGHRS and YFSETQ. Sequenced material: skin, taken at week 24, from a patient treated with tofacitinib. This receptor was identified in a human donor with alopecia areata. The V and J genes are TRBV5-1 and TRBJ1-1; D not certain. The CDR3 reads CASSLASANTEAFF. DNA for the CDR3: TGCGCCAGCAGCTTGGCCTCGGCGAACACTGAAGCTTTCTTT.